One and the same sample provided the 21 T cell receptor beta chains below, sequenced in a study of human T cells and chemical hapten exposure (dated by TCRdb to about 2021). According to the study, the label for this sample's time point signals: patch test 2, 6 weeks after DPC sensitization. The treatment or condition label for this specimen denotes: therapeutic diphenylcyclopropenone sensitization with weekly scalp DPC. Preparation of the library involved RACE. The reads were generated on a NextSeq 500. The public reads were reanalyzed by TCRdb: fastp trimming at Q25, MiXCR alignment, in-frame beta chains only. Rows merge per CDR3 protein into single entries with the most common DNA and genes. This sample holds 84,000 or so distinct CDR3 sequences; roughly a tenth were observed only once. Under 2.5% of the sample comes from the top ten. The sequencing used whole blood, collected in connection with sensitization to the hapten diphenylcyclopropenone (DPC). The origin of the receptors is a woman aged 25-40 years with alopecia areata. Some clones in this sample may be carry-over from other donors' samples.

This clonotype was recorded many times. CDR3 residues: CSARDDRDAQNTEAFF. CDR3 nucleotide sequence: TGCAGTGCTAGAGATGACAGGGACGCGCAGAACACTGAAGCTTTCTTT. This chain connects TRBV20-1 to TRBJ1-1, with 7 bases aligning to TRBD1. The junction had 8 bases not matched to a gene; V was cut back by 0 bases and J by 1 base. CDR1 and CDR2 (germline): DFQATT, SNEGSKA (reference sequence). The CDR3 loop spans 16 amino acids.

The table lists this clonotype with many counts. The genes are TRBV19 and TRBJ2-2; D perhaps matches TRBD1 (5 bases). The CDR3 totals 13 residues. V lost 10 bases and J 4 bases, leaving 13 bases between the germline ends. The V gene's germline CDR1 is LNHDA and CDR2 SQIVND (reference sequence). Here the CDR3 reads CATRPQGTGELFF. The CDR3 coding sequence is TGTGCCACCCGACCTCAGGGCACCGGGGAGCTGTTTTTT.

This clonotype came up many times. The V and J genes are TRBV6-2 or TRBV6-3 and TRBJ2-7; D may be TRBD2 (5 bases). The CDR3 covers 15 residues. CDR1 and CDR2 from the germline V gene are MNHEY and SVGEGT. The ends were cut back, 2 bases at V and 0 bases at J, with 11 bases in the middle. CDR3 region: CASSYGGPFSYEQYF. CDR3 DNA sequence: TGTGCCAGCAGTTACGGCGGGCCCTTCTCCTACGAGCAGTACTTC.

This clonotype showed up many times. The gene calls are TRBV27 and TRBJ1-6; 9 nucleotides align to TRBD1. V dropped 5 bases and J dropped 9; count of bases not matched to a gene: 8. The CDR3 loop spans 15 amino acids. Germline V gene lookup returns CDR1 MNHEY and CDR2 SMNVEV (reference sequence). The CDR3 spells CASSILTGGISPLHF. The CDR3 nucleotides read TGTGCCAGCAGTATCCTAACAGGGGGCATTTCACCCCTCCACTTT.

This clonotype was observed at least ten times. The genes are TRBV7-6 and TRBJ2-7; D is perhaps TRBD1 (5 bases). Germline CDR1 and CDR2: SGHVS and FNYEAQ. The CDR3 sequence is 15 residues long. The V gene lost 3 bases and the J gene lost 3 bases, with 15 bases spanning the gap. The CDR3 protein is CASSLTAIPDYEQYF. CDR3 sequence (DNA): TGTGCCAGCAGCTTGACAGCGATACCAGACTACGAGCAGTACTTC.

As DNA, the CDR3 is TGTGCCAGCAGCGTAACAGGGGGCACTGAAGCTTTCTTT. It codes for CASSVTGGTEAFF. The chain recombines TRBV9 with TRBJ1-1; 8 nucleotides match TRBD1. In germline, CDR1 is SGDLS, CDR2 YYNGEE. There are 13 residues in the CDR3. V was clipped by 1 base and J by 4 bases; unmatched bases: 0.

This clonotype was observed at least ten times. The chain carries TRBV4-3 and TRBJ2-6; D gene ambiguous. Trimming removed 1 base at V and 2 bases at J, with 0 bases between. The CDR3 totals 13 residues. Germline V gene sequence: CDR1 LGHNA, CDR2 YSLEER. CDR3 nucleotide sequence: TGCGCCAGCAGCCAAGCTGGGGCCAACGTCCTGACTTTC. Its protein is CASSQAGANVLTF.

The table lists this clonotype with many counts. This rearrangement joins TRBV2 to TRBJ2-1; 8 bases are a match to TRBD1. Germline V gives CDR1 SNHLY, CDR2 FYNNEI. CDR3 length: 16 residues. The V segment lost 8 bases and the J segment 7 bases; nucleotides outside the gene matches: 16. The CDR3 DNA reads as TGTGCCAGCTGGGACCTGGGCAGGGGGCCGGTGAATGAGCAGTTCTTC. Its protein product is CASWDLGRGPVNEQFF.

The gene calls are TRBV20-1 and TRBJ2-4; 8 nucleotides match TRBD2. The CDR3 contains 16 residues. Trimming cost V 0 bases and J 5 bases; bases outside gene matches: 9. The V gene's germline CDR1 is DFQATT and CDR2 SNEGSKA (reference sequence). CDR3 sequence reads: CSARDNGREAQNIQYF. CDR3 in DNA: TGCAGTGCTAGAGATAATGGGCGGGAGGCCCAAAACATTCAGTACTTC.

This clonotype was counted at least ten times. This chain uses TRBV6-5 with TRBJ1-2; 10 bases line up with TRBD1. Germline lookup yields CDR1 MNHEY and CDR2 SVGAGI. The CDR3 is 14 amino acids. After removal of 6 bases from V and 7 bases from J, the junction contained 8 bases not matched to a gene. The CDR3 reads CASSRGTGDGGYTF. For the CDR3, the DNA is TGTGCCAGCAGCCGTGGGACAGGGGACGGTGGCTACACCTTC.

This clonotype was seen repeatedly, ten times or more. V and J are TRBV12-3 or TRBV12-4 and TRBJ2-1; TRBD1 might be the D (5 bases). The CDR3 has 13 amino acids. V was trimmed by 7 bases and J by 10 bases, leaving 17 bases between them. CDR3 protein: CASTPPGWGEQFF. The DNA for the CDR3 is TGTGCCAGCACCCCTCCAGGGTGGGGCGAGCAGTTCTTC.

Ten or more counts support this clonotype. The rearrangement links TRBV6-5 to TRBJ2-1, with TRBD2 matching over 8 bases. Trimming removed 2 bases from V and 6 bases from J; junction bases left unmatched: 3. From germline, CDR1 is MNHEY and CDR2 SVGAGI. The CDR3 is 14 residues long. The CDR3 nucleotides are TGTGCCAGCAGTTACCTAGCGGGTTCCAATGAGCAGTTCTTC. It codes for CASSYLAGSNEQFF.

This clonotype has ten or more counts. The chain recombines TRBV6-2 or TRBV6-3 with TRBJ2-3; no reliable D call. Deletions cut 6 bases from V and 2 bases from J, with 12 bases between. The CDR3 length is 14 residues. Germline CDR1 is MNHEY and CDR2 is SVGEGT. DNA for the CDR3: TGTGCCAGCAGGGTGGCATTTGTCACAGATACGCAGTATTTT. This translates into CASRVAFVTDTQYF.

This clonotype was counted between two and nine times. This rearrangement joins TRBV7-9 to TRBJ1-1; D may be TRBD1 (6 bases). Germline CDR1 and CDR2: SEHNR and FQNEAQ (reference sequence). The CDR3 totals 14 residues. Trimming stripped 5 bases from V and 4 bases from J, with 14 bases between. This chain's CDR3 is CASSQLTGSTEAFF. The CDR3 DNA reads as TGTGCCAGCAGCCAACTCACAGGGTCCACTGAAGCTTTCTTT.

At least ten counts were recorded for this clonotype. The rearrangement uses TRBV6-1 and TRBJ2-4; perhaps TRBD2 as D (5 bases). This CDR3 is built from 15 residues. Deletions cut 6 bases from V and 8 bases from J, with 20 bases between. Germline CDR1 MNHNS, CDR2 SASEGT. CDR3 sequence: CASRLPGLPADIQYF. DNA for the CDR3: TGTGCCAGCAGGCTCCCCGGACTTCCAGCGGACATTCAGTACTTC.

This clonotype has ten or more counts. The chain employs TRBV7-2 and TRBJ2-5; D might be TRBD1 or TRBD2, each matching 5 bases. Trimming stripped 3 bases from V and 0 bases from J, with 8 bases between. The germline V gene encodes CDR1 SGHTA and CDR2 FQGNSA. The CDR3 contains 14 residues. The CDR3 loop reads CASSLSGHQETQYF. CDR3 in DNA: TGTGCCAGCAGCTTGTCGGGACACCAAGAGACCCAGTACTTC.

This clonotype has ten or more counts. The rearrangement joins TRBV14 to TRBJ2-1; 12 nucleotides agree with TRBD2. Per germline, CDR1 SGHDN and CDR2 FVKESK. The CDR3 is made up of 14 amino acids. The V segment lost 0 bases and the J segment 15 bases; nucleotides outside the gene matches: 6. The CDR3 loop reads CASSQDRTSGRWFF. The CDR3 nucleotides read TGTGCCAGCAGCCAAGATAGAACTAGCGGGAGGTGGTTCTTC.

There are many counts of this clonotype. The chain employs TRBV29-1 and TRBJ1-1; 7 nucleotides agree with TRBD1. Germline assignment: CDR1 SQVTM and CDR2 ANQGSEA. Trimming took 6 bases from V and 2 from J; bases not matched to a gene: 3. This CDR3 has 12 residues. The CDR3 DNA sequence: TGCAGCGTCGACAGGGTCAACACTGAAGCTTTCTTT. This gives the protein CSVDRVNTEAFF.

This clonotype has just a few counts. The rearrangement uses TRBV5-4 and TRBJ2-1; 10 nucleotides align to TRBD2. In germline, CDR1 is SGHNT, CDR2 YYREEE (reference sequence). Losses at the gene ends were 2 bases for V and 6 bases for J; bases not matched to a gene: 5. The CDR3 consists of 15 residues. CDR3 sequence (DNA): TGTGCCAGCAGCTTAGCTAGCGGGAGCGCCAATGAGCAGTTCTTC. Protein: CASSLASGSANEQFF.

This clonotype occurred many times. The chain employs TRBV11-2 and TRBJ2-1; the D gene could be TRBD1 or TRBD2 (7 bases each). Germline CDR1 and CDR2: SGHAT and FQNNGV. The CDR3 has 13 amino acids. The V end lost 10 bases, the J end lost 5 bases, and 15 bases lay between the germline ends. The CDR3 loop reads CATRGGPDNEQFF. CDR3 in DNA: TGTGCCACCAGGGGGGGACCTGACAATGAGCAGTTCTTC. The whole variable domain, filled in from reference TRBV11-2 and TRBJ2-1, reads EAGVAQSPRYKIIEKRQSVAFWCNPISGHATLYWYQQILGQGPKLLIQFQNNGVVDDSQLPKDRFSAERLKGVDSTLKIQPAKLEDSAVYLCATRGGPDNEQFFGPGTRLTVL.

This clonotype was detected a few times. The V call is TRBV10-3, the J call TRBJ1-5, with D tentatively TRBD1 (5 bases). CDR3 size: 17 residues. CDR1 is ENHRY and CDR2 is SYGVKD in the germline V gene. The ends were cut back, 0 bases at V and 1 base at J, with 13 bases in the middle. As DNA, the CDR3 is TGTGCCATCAGTGAGTCTGGTAGGGGCGCGAGCAATCAGCCCCAGCATTTT. Translation gives CAISESGRGASNQPQHF.